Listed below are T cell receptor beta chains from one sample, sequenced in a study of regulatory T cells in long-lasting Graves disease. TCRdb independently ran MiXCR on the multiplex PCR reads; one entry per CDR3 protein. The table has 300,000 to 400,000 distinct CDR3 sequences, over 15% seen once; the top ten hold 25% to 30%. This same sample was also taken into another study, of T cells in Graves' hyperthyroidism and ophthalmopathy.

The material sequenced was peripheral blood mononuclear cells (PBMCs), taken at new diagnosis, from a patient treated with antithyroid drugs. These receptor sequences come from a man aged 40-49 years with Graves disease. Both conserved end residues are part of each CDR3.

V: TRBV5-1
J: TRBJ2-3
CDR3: CASSLVGPGDTQYF

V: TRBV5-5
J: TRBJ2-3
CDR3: CASSYTGEDTQYF

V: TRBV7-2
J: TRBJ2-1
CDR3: CASSPIPGGQTYNEQFF

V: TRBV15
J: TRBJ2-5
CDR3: CATSRGGGDYMAQETQYF

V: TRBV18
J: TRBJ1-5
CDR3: CASSPVEGANQPQHF

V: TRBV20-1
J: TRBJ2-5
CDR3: CSARASGKETQYF

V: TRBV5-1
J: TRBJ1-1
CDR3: CASSPVLNTEAFF

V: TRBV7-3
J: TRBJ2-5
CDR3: CASSSGTSGREETQYF

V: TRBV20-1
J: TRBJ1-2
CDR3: CSAGTDRIGGYTF

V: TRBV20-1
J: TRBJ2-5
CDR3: CSAPPGQEETQYF

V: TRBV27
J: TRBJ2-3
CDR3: CASRALRGPTDTQYF

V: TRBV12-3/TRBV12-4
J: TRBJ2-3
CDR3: CASRSGGAVDTQYF

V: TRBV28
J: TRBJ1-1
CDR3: CASSFPGQGAVRAFF

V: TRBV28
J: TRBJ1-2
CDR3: CASSSGTVYGYTF

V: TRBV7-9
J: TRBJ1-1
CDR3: CASSFITEAFF

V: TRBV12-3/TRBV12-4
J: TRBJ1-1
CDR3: CASHMRGGNTEAFF

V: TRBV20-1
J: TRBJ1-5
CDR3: CSISQGQDQPQHF

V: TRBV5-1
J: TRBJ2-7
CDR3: CASSLGAGTGYEQYF

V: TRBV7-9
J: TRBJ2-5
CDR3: CASSNRNREEETQYF

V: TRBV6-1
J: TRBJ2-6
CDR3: CASRENIWTVGSAGANVLTF

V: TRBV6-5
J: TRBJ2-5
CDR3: CASSYDRGQETQYF

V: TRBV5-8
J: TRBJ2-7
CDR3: CASTPFAGGDEQYF

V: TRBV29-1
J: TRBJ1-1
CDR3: CSVEGDRALNTEAFF

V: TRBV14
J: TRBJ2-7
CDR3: CASSQRGPIHEQYF

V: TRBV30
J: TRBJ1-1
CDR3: CAWSVLVNTEAFF

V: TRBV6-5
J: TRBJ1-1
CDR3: CASSYGVTGYTDTEAFF

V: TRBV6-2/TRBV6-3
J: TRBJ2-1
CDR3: CASNRGNEQFF

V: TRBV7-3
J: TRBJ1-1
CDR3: CASSSSAGAVTEAFF

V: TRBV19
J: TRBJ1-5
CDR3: CASSTRHDRYNQPQHF

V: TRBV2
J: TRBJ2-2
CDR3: CASRKGTSGNAGELFF

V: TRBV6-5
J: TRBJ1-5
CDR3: CASSYYGAQPQHF

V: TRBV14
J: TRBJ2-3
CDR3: CASSQVAKTGGLPDTQYF

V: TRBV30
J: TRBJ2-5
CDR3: CAWSTQETQYF

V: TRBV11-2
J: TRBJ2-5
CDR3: CASSLGRQVGQETQYF

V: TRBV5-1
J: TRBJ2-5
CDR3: CASSLYQGRTETQYF

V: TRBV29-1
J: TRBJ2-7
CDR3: CSVEGDNSYEQYF

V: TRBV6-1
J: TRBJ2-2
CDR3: CVISDRTGNTGELFF

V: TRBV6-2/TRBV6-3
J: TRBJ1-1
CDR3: CASSYLGPNTEAFF

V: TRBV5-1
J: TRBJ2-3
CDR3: CASSPPDSGGSADTQYF

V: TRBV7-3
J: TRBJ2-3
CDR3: CASGLRGTPTDTQYF

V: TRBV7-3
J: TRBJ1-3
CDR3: CASSDRPLADRKRNTIYF

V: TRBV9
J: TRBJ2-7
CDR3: CASSVEPHSIYEQYF

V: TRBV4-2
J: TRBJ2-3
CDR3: CASSHSGTSTDTQYF

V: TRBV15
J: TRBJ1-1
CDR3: CATKLGVDTEASF

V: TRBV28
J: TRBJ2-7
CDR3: CASSGGYYEQYF

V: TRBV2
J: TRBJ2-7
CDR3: CAAAYEQYF